This T cell receptor (beta chain) was retrieved from a study of T cell responses to AZD1222 COVID-19 vaccine. With respect to this clone: The antigen remains undetermined.

Some second doses came at about 4 weeks and others at about 12 weeks; these were pooled. Repertoires were generated with immunoSEQ multiplex PCR, while TCRdb's copy carries only in-frame clones and drops some. The sample lists around 270,000 clones, 90% to 95% occurring once. Germline values: CDR1 MGHRA, CDR2 YSYEKL. The CDR3 sequence is 16 residues long. V was shortened by 3 bases and J by 1 base, with 15 bases between the two germline ends. Study results and caveats: Regions 160-218 and 743-854 held dominance among vaccine-associated CD4 TCRs, which spanned spike. Donors, mostly white British, included more females; clonal diversity was possibly underestimated.

The V call is TRBV4-1, the J call TRBJ1-1; D gene ambiguous. The material was peripheral blood, obtained 28 days after the second AZD1222 dose. The clonotype was recovered from an adult who received the AZD1222 COVID-19 vaccine. The CDR3 is CASSHTPPWGNTEAFF. For the CDR3, the DNA is TGCGCCAGCAGCCATACCCCCCCTTGGGGGAACACTGAAGCTTTCTTT.